Below, 17 T cell receptor beta chains from the same sample are listed, as sequenced in a study of blood T cell repertoires in COVID-19 (dated by TCRdb to the early 2020s). Library preparation was by the immunoSEQ multiplex PCR assay. TCRdb holds this immuneACCESS table with in-frame rearrangements only. Some clones are missing; in checked studies, unresolved V genes explain under half, and the rest has no known cause. The sample includes a few hundred thousand clones, with approximately 86% observed a single time. 13% of the sample goes to the ten largest clones. The sequenced sample was peripheral blood. The receptor source for this set is a woman aged 70-85 years with COVID-19, enrolled during active disease.

CDR3 in amino acids: CASPPPGQGAVNTEAFF. In DNA, the CDR3 is TGTGCCAGCCCGCCCCCGGGACAGGGGGCAGTGAACACTGAAGCTTTCTTT. V is TRBV28 and J is TRBJ1-1; TRBD1 matches 12 bases. The CDR3 is 17 amino acids. With V trimmed by 8 bases and J by 0 bases, 10 bases remained unmatched. Germline values: CDR1 MDHEN, CDR2 SYDVKM.

V is TRBV13 and J is TRBJ1-2; 8 nucleotides agree with TRBD1. J gave up 6 bases and V 4 bases, and 10 bases lay outside the gene matches. The CDR3 sequence is 15 residues long. Germline CDR1 is PRHDT and CDR2 is FYEKMQ (reference sequence). CDR3 DNA sequence: TGTGCCAGCAGCTCCGCCCACGGACAGGGCGATGGCTACACCTTC. This translates into CASSSAHGQGDGYTF.

The CDR3 is CASSQSRRDNYNSPLHF. CDR3 DNA sequence: TGCGCCAGCAGTCAATCCCGCAGGGACAACTATAATTCACCCCTCCACTTT. The rearrangement uses TRBV23-1 and TRBJ1-6, with a tentative D call TRBD1 (6 bases). TRBV23-1 is an ORF, with its function uncertain. The V gene lost 0 bases and the J gene lost 3 bases, with 12 bases spanning the gap. CDR3 size: 17 residues.

This chain joins TRBV28 and TRBJ1-2, with D perhaps TRBD1 (5 bases). V was shortened by 3 bases and J by 3 bases, with 8 bases between the two germline ends. The CDR3 has 13 amino acids. CDR1 and CDR2 (germline): MDHEN, SYDVKM. The CDR3 sequence is CASSFQGDYGYTF. CDR3 sequence (DNA): TGTGCCAGCAGTTTCCAGGGTGACTATGGCTACACCTTC.

The chain joins TRBV2 to TRBJ2-5; 15 bases are shared with TRBD2. The CDR3 is 15 residues long. Germline CDR1 SNHLY, CDR2 FYNNEI. V gave up 8 bases and J gave up 4 bases; unmatched junction bases: 5. In DNA, the CDR3 is TGTGCCAGCCGGACTAGCGGGGGGGGCGGAGAGACCCAGTACTTC. This codes for CASRTSGGGGETQYF.

The rearrangement links TRBV2 to TRBJ2-7; 8 bases align to TRBD2. J gave up 6 bases and V 2 bases, and 6 bases lay outside the gene matches. The germline CDR1 and CDR2 sequences are SNHLY and FYNNEI. This CDR3 comprises 14 residues. The CDR3, as DNA: TGTGCCAGCAGTGAATCCAGCGGGGGTGGCGAGCAGTACTTC. Residues: CASSESSGGGEQYF.

V is TRBV7-8 and J is TRBJ2-7; TRBD1 might be the D (6 bases). Germline V gives CDR1 SGHVS, CDR2 FQNEAQ. This CDR3 contains 15 residues. V dropped 5 bases and J dropped 0 bases, with 14 bases sitting between them. CDR3 DNA: TGTGCCAGCAGCCCAACTCGGACAGCCTCCTACGAGCAGTACTTC. Protein: CASSPTRTASYEQYF.

The chain combines TRBV6-5 with TRBJ2-1, with TRBD2 identical over 11 bases. V lost 5 bases, J lost 6 bases, and 3 bases stayed unmatched. This CDR3 comprises 14 residues. Germline assignment: CDR1 MNHEY and CDR2 SVGAGI. Here the CDR3 DNA reads TGTGCCAGCAGTCTTAGCGGGGGGGTCAATGAGCAGTTCTTC. Translated, it gives CASSLSGGVNEQFF.

The chain has TRBV6-5 and TRBJ2-3; D gene uncertain. The germline V gene has CDR1 MNHEY and CDR2 SVGAGI. The V gene lost 6 bases and the J gene lost 4 bases, with 11 bases spanning the gap. The CDR3 contains 13 residues. CDR3 residues: CASSPVISDTQYF. CDR3 nucleotide sequence: TGTGCCAGCAGCCCCGTAATCTCAGATACGCAGTATTTT.

The V call is TRBV5-1, the J call TRBJ2-7, with D tentatively TRBD2 (6 bases). Germline V lookup: CDR1 SGHRS, CDR2 YFSETQ. The V and J ends lost 4 bases and 6 bases respectively, with 14 bases between them. This CDR3 comprises 13 residues. CDR3 sequence (DNA): TGCGCCAGCAGCCCTGGCGGAGGGGTCGAGCAGTACTTC. Encoded protein: CASSPGGGVEQYF.

The chain links TRBV7-3 to TRBJ1-1; D gene ambiguous. Trimming took off 2 bases at V and 3 bases at J, with 7 bases between the two ends. Germline V CDR1 and CDR2: SGHTA, FQGTGA. This CDR3 spans 13 amino acids. Written as DNA, the CDR3 is TGTGCCAGCAGCTTACAAGCGGACACTGAAGCTTTCTTT. Translation gives CASSLQADTEAFF.

The chain couples TRBV21-1 to TRBJ2-7; the table's D call of TRBD2 was not tested on the DNA. TRBV21-1 is flagged as a pseudogene. CDR3 length: 14 amino acids. Written as DNA, the CDR3 is TGTGCCAGCAGCAAAGTAAATACCGGTCTCGAGCAGTACTTC. This encodes CASSKVNTGLEQYF.

The count of this clone is one. The V and J genes are TRBV5-1 and TRBJ2-3, with TRBD2 identical over 8 bases. The germline V gene has CDR1 SGHRS and CDR2 YFSETQ. The CDR3 consists of 15 residues. The J segment lost 1 base and the V segment lost 4 bases, leaving 5 bases of the junction unmatched. CDR3 loop: CASSRLSGGTDTQYF. DNA for the CDR3: TGCGCCAGCAGCCGACTTAGCGGGGGCACAGATACGCAGTATTTT.

This clone was detected only a few times. The chain combines TRBV6-6 with TRBJ1-4, with 12 bases that match TRBD1. In germline, CDR1 is MNHNY, CDR2 SVGAGI (reference sequence). The length of the CDR3 is 17 residues. The V gene end was trimmed by 5 bases and the J gene end by 3 bases; junction bases not matched to a gene: 7. For the CDR3, the DNA is TGTGCCAGCAGTCCCTTGGGACAGGGGGCGCCTAATGAAAAACTGTTTTTT. This sequence encodes CASSPLGQGAPNEKLFF.

The rearrangement uses TRBV27 and TRBJ2-6; 7 bases are shared with TRBD1. The trim removed 2 bases at V and 0 bases at J, leaving 4 bases unmatched. The CDR3 length is 17 residues. CDR1 is MNHEY, CDR2 SMNVEV, per germline (reference sequence). DNA for the CDR3: TGTGCCAGCAGTTTAGAAGGGGGCCGCTCTGGGGCCAACGTCCTGACTTTC. Amino acids: CASSLEGGRSGANVLTF.

The chain uses TRBV19 and TRBJ2-7; 8 bases agree with TRBD1. The CDR3 has 13 residues. V shed 6 bases, J shed 2 bases, and the junction held 3 bases outside the gene matches. CDR1 is LNHDA and CDR2 is SQIVND in the germline V gene (reference sequence). The CDR3 DNA is TGTGCCAGTAGAGACAGGGGAGCCTACGAGCAGTACTTC. This gives the protein CASRDRGAYEQYF.

A single count supports this clone. The chain has TRBV11-2 and TRBJ2-7, with 11 bases identical to TRBD2. Germline V CDR1 and CDR2: SGHAT, FQNNGV. V dropped 5 bases and J dropped 6; count of bases not matched to a gene: 6. This CDR3 has 14 residues. DNA for the CDR3: TGTGCCAGCAGCATTAGCGGGGGGGCCGGCGAGCAGTACTTC. It yields the protein CASSISGGAGEQYF.